One and the same sample provided the 4 T cell receptor beta chains below, sequenced in a study of graft-versus-host responses after intestinal transplantation. What these receptors recognize is not known. The data were produced by immunoSEQ multiplex PCR, yet TCRdb's version contains in-frame clones alone and is incomplete. The table lists 90,000 to 95,000 clones, about 91% of them singletons. The sample consisted of unstimulated CD8+ T cells sorted from spleen or lymph node cells, taken before intestinal transplant. The receptors here all came from a human donor who received an intestinal transplant.

CDR3 DNA: TGTGCCAGCAGTGATCTAGCGGGGGAATACAATGAGCAGTTCTTC. Translated, it gives CASSDLAGEYNEQFF. The chain uses TRBV6-1 and TRBJ2-1; 10 positions match TRBD2. J lost 4 bases, V lost 3 bases, and 3 bases had no gene match. Germline loops: CDR1 MNHNS, CDR2 SASEGT. This CDR3 spans 15 amino acids.

The rearrangement links TRBV14 to TRBJ1-3; D is perhaps TRBD1 (5 bases). The CDR3 runs to 15 residues. Germline CDR1 SGHDN, CDR2 FVKESK. V was cut by 4 bases and J by 8 bases, with 18 bases left in between. The DNA for the CDR3 is TGTGCCAGCAGCCTTGGTGGGGCTTCCGGCGACACCATATATTTT. It specifies CASSLGGASGDTIYF.

CDR3 nucleotides: TGTGCCAGCTCACCACCGGTAGCTGGGGCCAACGTCCTGACTTTC. It codes for CASSPPVAGANVLTF. This chain joins TRBV18 and TRBJ2-6; D unclear. Germline lookup yields CDR1 KGHSH and CDR2 LQKENI. The CDR3 is 15 residues long. The V end was cut by 0 bases, the J end by 2 bases, with 5 bases between.

V and J are TRBV2 and TRBJ1-5; D is perhaps TRBD1 (6 bases). Germline V gene sequence: CDR1 SNHLY, CDR2 FYNNEI. V dropped 6 bases and J dropped 7 bases, with 13 bases sitting between them. The CDR3 has 13 amino acids. The CDR3 DNA reads TGTGCCAGCAGGGGCAGGGGTGGGCAGCCCCAGCATTTT. It yields the protein CASRGRGGQPQHF.